These 29 T cell receptor beta chains were sequenced from one sample in a study of regulatory T cells in long-lasting Graves disease. Arm-PCR of CDR3 regions and iRepertoire HTBI primers were the basis on which TCR beta libraries were built. MiXCR was run by TCRdb on the multiplex PCR reads, yielding one entry per CDR3 protein. This table has more than 650,000 distinct CDR3 sequences, around 30% appearing once. The time point: persistent/refractory GD, antithyroid drugs over 5 years with positive TRAb. RNA from PBMCs was the source of the TCR library. The sequenced sample was peripheral blood mononuclear cells (PBMCs), obtained when the disease was refractory, from a patient treated with antithyroid drugs. All receptors derive from a female donor with Graves disease.

This clonotype was counted a few times. This rearrangement joins TRBV7-2 to TRBJ2-5, with a tentative D call TRBD1 (5 bases). This CDR3 is 13 amino acids long. V was clipped by 3 bases and J by 2 bases, with 7 bases between them. The germline gives CDR1 SGHTA, CDR2 FQGNSA. Written as DNA, the CDR3 is TGTGCCAGCAGCTTTGGGGCGCAAGAGACCCAGTACTTC. The encoded protein is CASSFGAQETQYF.

The table lists this clonotype with a few counts. The chain joins TRBV29-1 to TRBJ1-2; no reliable D call. CDR1 SQVTM and CDR2 ANQGSEA come from the germline V gene. The CDR3 sequence is 13 residues long. The V end lost 0 bases, the J end lost 5 bases, and 10 bases lay between the germline ends. Written as DNA, the CDR3 is TGCAGCGTTGAAGACCTGGGAGGGTATGGCTACACCTTC. Its protein product is CSVEDLGGYGYTF.

This clonotype has ten or more counts. J is TRBJ1-1 and V is TRBV20-1; D gene uncertain. This CDR3 contains 15 residues. Germline V lookup: CDR1 DFQATT, CDR2 SNEGSKA (reference sequence). With 3 bases removed from V and 1 base from J, the gap between germline ends came to 15 bases. CDR3 loop: CSARVGLKRNTEAFF. DNA for the CDR3: TGCAGTGCTAGGGTAGGACTTAAGAGGAACACTGAAGCTTTCTTT.

This clonotype was picked up a small number of times. J is TRBJ2-7 and V is TRBV14; 7 bases fit TRBD1. V gave up 4 bases and J gave up 3 bases; unmatched junction bases: 9. Germline CDR1 reads SGHDN; CDR2 reads FVKESK. The length of the CDR3 is 15 residues. CDR3 loop: CASSPGRDRNYEQYF. In DNA, the CDR3 is TGTGCCAGCAGCCCCGGTAGGGACAGAAACTACGAGCAGTACTTC.

The CDR3 is CSAIDRPQAFF. CDR3 in DNA: TGCAGCGCCATCGACAGGCCTCAAGCTTTCTTT. The chain employs TRBV29-1 and TRBJ1-1; D is possibly TRBD1 (6 bases). V was trimmed by 7 bases and J by 9 bases, leaving 15 bases between them. This CDR3 has 11 amino acids. Germline-derived CDR1 and CDR2 are SQVTM and ANQGSEA.

The J gene is TRBJ1-1, the V gene TRBV7-9; the match to TRBD1 covers 8 bases. The CDR3 runs 13 residues. Germline V gene sequence: CDR1 SEHNR, CDR2 FQNEAQ (reference sequence). V gave up 9 bases and J gave up 8 bases; unmatched junction bases: 11. The CDR3 spells CASRQGAYPEAFF. Written as DNA, the CDR3 is TGTGCCAGTCGTCAGGGGGCCTATCCCGAAGCTTTCTTT.

This rearrangement joins TRBV25-1 to TRBJ2-7, with TRBD1 as a possible D gene (6 bases). The germline V gene encodes CDR1 MGHDK and CDR2 SYGVNS. CDR3 length: 13 residues. V lost 5 bases and J lost 4, with 12 bases in between. The CDR3 sequence is CASSKQGRYEQYF. CDR3 sequence (DNA): TGTGCCAGCAGTAAACAGGGACGTTACGAGCAGTACTTC.

The sample holds many counts of this clonotype. J is TRBJ1-5 and V is TRBV2; no definite D call. Germline CDR1 SNHLY, CDR2 FYNNEI. The CDR3 spans 12 residues. Trimming left V 0 bases short and J 3 bases short, with 0 bases between. For the CDR3, the DNA is TGTGCCAGCAGTGAAGCCAATCAGCCCCAGCATTTT. Translation: CASSEANQPQHF.

This clonotype was counted ten times or more. V and J are TRBV11-2 and TRBJ1-2, with no clear D. The CDR3 totals 14 residues. V lost 5 bases to trimming and J lost 4 bases, with 14 bases between them. Per germline, CDR1 SGHAT and CDR2 FQNNGV. CDR3 nucleotide sequence: TGTGCCAGCAGCATCGGGCGTCGGGGCTATGGCTACACCTTC. It encodes CASSIGRRGYGYTF.

This clonotype has at least ten counts. This chain connects TRBV28 to TRBJ1-1; 9 bases align to TRBD1. Germline CDR1 and CDR2: MDHEN and SYDVKM. V gave up 8 bases and J gave up 4 bases; unmatched junction bases: 8. This CDR3 is built from 14 residues. Here the CDR3 reads CASPPGQGSTEAFF. The CDR3, as DNA: TGTGCCAGCCCGCCTGGACAGGGGAGCACTGAAGCTTTCTTT.

The rearrangement joins TRBV28 to TRBJ1-1; possible D gene TRBD1, 6 bases. Germline V gene lookup returns CDR1 MDHEN and CDR2 SYDVKM. Trimming stripped 5 bases from V and 0 bases from J, with 13 bases between. The CDR3 runs to 15 residues. The CDR3 is CASSVGTSLNTEAFF. The CDR3 DNA reads TGTGCCAGCAGTGTCGGGACATCTTTGAACACTGAAGCTTTCTTT.

This clonotype was recorded many times. This chain uses TRBV28 with TRBJ2-5; no firm D call. The CDR3 has 11 amino acids. The V and J ends lost 4 bases and 5 bases respectively, with 5 bases between them. CDR1 and CDR2 from the germline V gene are MDHEN and SYDVKM. The CDR3 DNA follows: TGTGCCAGCAGTTCTTGGGAGACCCAGTACTTC. This translates into CASSSWETQYF.

This clonotype was picked up one time. An end of the junction differs from the germline gene, which may be a read error. This rearrangement joins TRBV7-2 to TRBJ2-7, with 14 bases fitting TRBD2. Looked up from germline, CDR1 is SGHTA and CDR2 is FQGNSA. The CDR3 length is 15 residues. The CDR3 bases are TGTGCCTGCAGCTTAGGGACTAGCGGGAGATACGAGCAGTACTTC. Translated: CACSLGTSGRYEQYF. Looking up the rest from reference TRBV7-2 and TRBJ2-7 gives the full variable domain: GAGVSQSPSNKVTEKGKDVELRCDPISGHTALYWYRQSLGQGLEFLIYFQGNSAPDKSGLPSDRFSAERTGGSVSTLTIQRTQQEDSAVYLCACSLGTSGRYEQYFGPGTRLTVT.

The rearrangement uses TRBV30 and TRBJ1-5; 9 bases are a match to TRBD1. The trim removed 0 bases at V and 7 bases at J, leaving 7 bases unmatched. This CDR3 is built from 15 residues. The germline CDR1 and CDR2 sequences are GTSNPN and SVGIG (reference sequence). The CDR3 sequence: CAWSVSGQGGQPQHF. The CDR3, as DNA: TGTGCCTGGAGTGTATCGGGACAGGGTGGACAGCCCCAGCATTTT.

This clonotype turned up a few times. J is TRBJ2-5 and V is TRBV30; maybe TRBD2 (6 bases). Per germline, CDR1 GTSNPN and CDR2 SVGIG (reference sequence). Trimming shortened V by 2 bases and J by 9 bases, and 16 bases separated the two germline ends. The CDR3 spans 13 residues. The CDR3 loop reads CAWSIGLTAAQYF. CDR3 nucleotides: TGTGCCTGGAGTATCGGACTAACGGCGGCCCAGTACTTC.

The chain links TRBV30 to TRBJ1-5; D gene ambiguous. V lost 1 base and J 7 bases, leaving 11 bases between the germline ends. Germline V gene data show CDR1 as GTSNPN and CDR2 as SVGIG (reference sequence). The CDR3 totals 13 residues. The CDR3 nucleotides are TGTGCCTGGAGTGGACCGGGAAACCAGCCCCAGCATTTT. Translation gives CAWSGPGNQPQHF.

The chain employs TRBV6-2 or TRBV6-3 and TRBJ1-4; D unclear. V lost 2 bases to trimming and J lost 8 bases, with 9 bases between them. The CDR3 runs to 13 residues. CDR1 MNHEY and CDR2 SVGEGT come from the germline V gene. The DNA of the CDR3 is TGTGCCAGCAGTTACCTTCTTCGCGAAAAACTGTTTTTT. This codes for CASSYLLREKLFF.

The CDR3 region is CASSYGTVDTEAFF. The CDR3 coding sequence is TGTGCCAGCAGTTACGGAACGGTGGACACTGAAGCTTTCTTT. This chain connects TRBV6-5 to TRBJ1-1; D unclear. V lost 2 bases and J lost 3, with 10 bases in between. CDR3 length equals 14 residues. In germline, CDR1 is MNHEY, CDR2 SVGAGI.

The rearrangement uses TRBV20-1 and TRBJ2-4; TRBD2 aligns across 8 bases. The CDR3 extends over 16 amino acids. The ends lost 3 bases at V and 4 bases at J; junction bases unmatched: 11. Germline values: CDR1 DFQATT, CDR2 SNEGSKA (reference sequence). The CDR3 nucleotides are TGCAGTGCTAGTGCTTGGGGACTAGTAGGAAAAAACATTCAGTACTTC. It yields the protein CSASAWGLVGKNIQYF.

The chain carries TRBV24-1 and TRBJ1-5; D gene unclear. The V end was cut by 2 bases, the J end by 6 bases, with 7 bases between. The CDR3 is 13 amino acids. From germline, CDR1 is KGHDR and CDR2 SFDVKD. For the CDR3, the DNA is TGTGCCACCAGTGATTCGGTTGGTCAGCCCCAGCATTTT. This encodes CATSDSVGQPQHF.

This clonotype was seen a handful of times. This chain links TRBV29-1 with TRBJ1-2; 7 nucleotides align to TRBD1. The length of the CDR3 is 13 residues. V lost 8 bases and J lost 0; bases outside the gene matches: 6. Germline CDR1 is SQVTM and CDR2 is ANQGSEA. CDR3 region: CSTRDSTNYGYTF. For the CDR3, the DNA is TGCAGCACCCGGGACAGCACTAACTATGGCTACACCTTC.

There are a few counts of this clonotype. V gene TRBV28 combines with J gene TRBJ2-7, with TRBD2 matching 7 bases. CDR3 length equals 16 residues. Germline V lookup: CDR1 MDHEN, CDR2 SYDVKM. Trimming at V came to 6 bases and at J to 4 bases, leaving 15 bases not matched to a gene. Written as DNA, the CDR3 is TGTGCCAGCAGCTACCAAGGGGCGGGGGTCAAATACGAGCAGTACTTC. This gives the protein CASSYQGAGVKYEQYF.

This sequence joins TRBV30 and TRBJ1-6; D remains ambiguous. Trimming cost V 0 bases and J 9 bases, with 9 bases left between them. This CDR3 region has 13 residues. Looked up from germline, CDR1 is GTSNPN and CDR2 is SVGIG (reference sequence). The CDR3 is CAWSVREGSPLHF. The CDR3 nucleotides read TGTGCCTGGAGTGTGCGGGAAGGTTCACCCCTCCACTTT.

The rearrangement uses TRBV19 and TRBJ2-2, with a tentative D call TRBD1 (5 bases). The V gene lost 5 bases and the J gene lost 5 bases, with 12 bases spanning the gap. The germline V gene has CDR1 LNHDA and CDR2 SQIVND (reference sequence). The CDR3 spans 14 residues. CDR3 sequence (DNA): TGTGCCAGTAGTGGGCAGGGATGGACCGGGGAGCTGTTTTTT. It translates to CASSGQGWTGELFF.

Notes on this clonotype: Just one base apart from a much larger clone, this may be a read error. CDR3 DNA: TGTGCCAGCAGTCAAAGCGCAGTTTCCACTGAAGCTTTCTTT. Translation gives CASSQSAVSTEAFF. The chain couples TRBV3-1 to TRBJ1-1, with D hard to call. The V end was cut by 6 bases, the J end by 4 bases, with 15 bases between. The length of the CDR3 is 14 residues. Germline V CDR1 and CDR2: LGHDT, YNNKEL (reference sequence). Full variable domain (outside the CDR3, taken from reference TRBV3-1 and TRBJ1-1): DTAVSQTPKYLVTQMGNDKSIKCEQNLGHDTMYWYKQDSKKFLKIMFSYNNKELIINETVPNRFSPKSPDKAHLNLHINSLELGDSAVYFCASSQSAVSTEAFFGQGTRLTVV.

This clonotype was counted at least ten times. This chain uses TRBV12-3 or TRBV12-4 with TRBJ2-5, with 9 bases matching TRBD2. CDR3 length: 16 residues. The ends lost 3 bases at V and 5 bases at J; junction bases unmatched: 10. The CDR3 bases are TGTGCCAGCAGTTTGGGCAGCGTTAGCGGGAGTGAGACCCAGTACTTC. Its protein is CASSLGSVSGSETQYF.

Ten or more counts support this clonotype. The rearrangement uses TRBV29-1 and TRBJ1-5; D gene uncertain. Germline V CDR1 and CDR2: SQVTM, ANQGSEA. CDR3 length equals 12 residues. V was shortened by 4 bases and J by 3 bases, with 7 bases between the two germline ends. The CDR3 loop is CSVGTDNQPQHF. CDR3 nucleotide sequence: TGCAGCGTTGGGACGGACAATCAGCCCCAGCATTTT.

The chain combines TRBV6-2 or TRBV6-3 with TRBJ2-5; a possible D gene is TRBD2 (5 bases). Trimming shortened V by 6 bases and J by 5 bases, and 10 bases separated the two germline ends. The CDR3 loop spans 12 amino acids. Germline values: CDR1 MNHEY, CDR2 SVGEGT. CDR3 sequence (DNA): TGTGCCAGCAGCCAACAGCGGGAGACCCAGTACTTC. Translation gives CASSQQRETQYF.

The rearrangement joins TRBV24-1 to TRBJ1-2; D gene unclear. The germline CDR1 and CDR2 sequences are KGHDR and SFDVKD. CDR3 length: 13 residues. The V end lost 3 bases, the J end lost 4 bases, and 8 bases lay between the germline ends. CDR3 region: CATSDTPGYGYTF. The CDR3 DNA follows: TGTGCCACCAGTGATACCCCAGGCTATGGCTACACCTTC.